This TCR beta chain originates from a study of cytomegalovirus exposure and HLA in healthy donors. While unrecorded immune exposures were likely, the donors were nominally healthy when sampled. With 60 Vbeta and 13 Jbeta primers, the PCR was carried out. Method: immunoSEQ multiplex PCR; TCRdb's copy keeps in-frame clones and lacks some. This table has around 140,000 clones, approximately 84% appearing once. The CDR3 spans 13 residues. The V and J ends lost 3 bases and 5 bases, in that order; junction bases with no gene match: 2. The V gene's germline CDR1 is SGHAT and CDR2 FQNNGV. The gene calls are TRBV11-2 and TRBJ1-1; 8 bases are a match to TRBD1. Sequencing input: PBMCs. The sequence derives from a woman between 55 and 75 years old in good health and CMV-seropositive. CDR3 loop: CASSLGQATEAFF. The CDR3 nucleotides are TGTGCCAGCAGCTTGGGACAGGCAACTGAAGCTTTCTTT. The whole variable domain, filled in from reference TRBV11-2 and TRBJ1-1, reads EAGVAQSPRYKIIEKRQSVAFWCNPISGHATLYWYQQILGQGPKLLIQFQNNGVVDDSQLPKDRFSAERLKGVDSTLKIQPAKLEDSAVYLCASSLGQATEAFFGQGTRLTVV.